This TCR beta chain was documented in a study of T cells in Graves' hyperthyroidism and ophthalmopathy. Findings and caveats of the study: Ophthalmopathy cases were set apart from stable hyperthyroidism by a 13 V-J model.

Among the patients, aged 18 to 65, hyperthyroidism was newly diagnosed and had lasted under 2 months. The study left out patients who had uncontrolled infection, other autoimmune disease, pregnancy or lactation. This clonotype was detected many times. What it binds is not known. RNA transcripts gave rise to amplified TCR beta CDR3 regions. The HTBI set primed first-round TCR CDR3 RT-PCR. One entry per CDR3 protein results from TCRdb running MiXCR on the multiplex PCR reads. The sample consists of under 300,000 distinct CDR3 sequences, nearly 15% of them appearing once. This TCR was recovered from a woman in her fifties or sixties with Graves' hyperthyroidism that later progressed to Graves' ophthalmopathy. The sample consisted of blood.

The CDR3 DNA sequence: TGTGCCATCAGTGAGTCGGGGCAGCCCCAGCATTTT. This encodes CAISESGQPQHF. The gene calls are TRBV10-3 and TRBJ1-5, with D uncertain. Looked up from germline, CDR1 is ENHRY and CDR2 is SYGVKD. This CDR3 is built from 12 residues. V gave up 0 bases and J gave up 7 bases, with 4 bases separating them.